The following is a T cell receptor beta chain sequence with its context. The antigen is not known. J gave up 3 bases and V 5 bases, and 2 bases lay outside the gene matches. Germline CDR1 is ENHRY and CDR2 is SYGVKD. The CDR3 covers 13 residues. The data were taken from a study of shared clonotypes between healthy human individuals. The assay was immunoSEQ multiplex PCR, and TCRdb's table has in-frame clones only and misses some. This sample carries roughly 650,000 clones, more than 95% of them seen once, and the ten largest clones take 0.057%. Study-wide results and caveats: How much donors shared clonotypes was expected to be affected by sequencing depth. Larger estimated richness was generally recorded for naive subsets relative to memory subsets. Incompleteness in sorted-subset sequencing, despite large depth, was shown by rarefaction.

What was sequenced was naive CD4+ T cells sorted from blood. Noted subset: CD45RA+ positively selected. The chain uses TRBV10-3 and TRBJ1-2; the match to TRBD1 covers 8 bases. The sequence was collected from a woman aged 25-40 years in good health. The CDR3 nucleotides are TGTGCCATCAGTCCACAGGGGGACTATGGCTACACCTTC. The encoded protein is CAISPQGDYGYTF.